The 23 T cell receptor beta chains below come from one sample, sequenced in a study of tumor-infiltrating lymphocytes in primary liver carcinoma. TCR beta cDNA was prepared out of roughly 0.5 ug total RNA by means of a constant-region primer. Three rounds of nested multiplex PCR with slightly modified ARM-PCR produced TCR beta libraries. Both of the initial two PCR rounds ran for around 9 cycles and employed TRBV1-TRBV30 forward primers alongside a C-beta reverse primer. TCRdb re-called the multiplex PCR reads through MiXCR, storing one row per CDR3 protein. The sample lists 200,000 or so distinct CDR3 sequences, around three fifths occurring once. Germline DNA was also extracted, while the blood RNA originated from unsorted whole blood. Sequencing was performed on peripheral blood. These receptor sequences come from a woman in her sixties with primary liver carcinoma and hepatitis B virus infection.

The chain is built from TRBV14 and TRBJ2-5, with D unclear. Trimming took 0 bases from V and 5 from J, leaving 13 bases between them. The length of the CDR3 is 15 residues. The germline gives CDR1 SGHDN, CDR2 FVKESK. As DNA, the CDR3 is TGTGCCAGCAGCCAAGATGTGACCCAGTTCGAGACCCAGTACTTC. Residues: CASSQDVTQFETQYF. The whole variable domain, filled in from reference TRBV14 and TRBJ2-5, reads EAGVTQFPSHSVIEKGQTVTLRCDPISGHDNLYWYRRVMGKEIKFLLHFVKESKQDESGMPNNRFLAERTGGTYSTLKVQPAELEDSGVYFCASSQDVTQFETQYFGPGTRLLVL.

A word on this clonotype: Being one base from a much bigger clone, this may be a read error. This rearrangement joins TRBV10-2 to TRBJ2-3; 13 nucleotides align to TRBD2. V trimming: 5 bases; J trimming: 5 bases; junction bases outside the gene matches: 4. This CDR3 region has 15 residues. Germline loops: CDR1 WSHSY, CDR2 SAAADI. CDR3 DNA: TGCGCCAGCAGTACCACTAGCGGGAGGGGAGATACGCAGTATTTT. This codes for CASSTTSGRGDTQYF.

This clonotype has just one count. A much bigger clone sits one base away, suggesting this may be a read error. CDR3 residues: CASSPLTSGGYKQYF. DNA of the CDR3: TGTGCCAGCAGTCCCCTCACTAGCGGGGGCTACAAGCAGTACTTC. The chain joins TRBV12-3 or TRBV12-4 to TRBJ2-7; 11 bases are shared with TRBD2. The CDR3 runs 15 residues.

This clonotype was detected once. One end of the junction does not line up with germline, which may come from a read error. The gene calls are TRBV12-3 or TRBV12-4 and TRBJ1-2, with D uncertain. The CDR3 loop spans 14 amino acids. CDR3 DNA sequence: TGTGCCAGCAGTTTAGTACGAACTAACTATGGTTACACCTTC. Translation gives CASSLVRTNYGYTF.

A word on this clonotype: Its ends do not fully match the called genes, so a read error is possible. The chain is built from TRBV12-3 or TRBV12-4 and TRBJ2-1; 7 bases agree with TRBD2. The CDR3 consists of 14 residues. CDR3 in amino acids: CASSSPTGGGIQFF. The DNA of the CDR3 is TGTGCTAGCAGCTCGCCGACTGGGGGAGGGATTCAGTTCTTC.

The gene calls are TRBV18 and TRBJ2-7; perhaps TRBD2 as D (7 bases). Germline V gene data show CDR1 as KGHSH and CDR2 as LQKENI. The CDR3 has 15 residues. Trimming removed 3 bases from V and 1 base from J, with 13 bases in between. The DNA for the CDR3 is TGTGCCAGCTCACCGGGAGCGGGGACATCCTACGAGCAGTACTTC. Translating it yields CASSPGAGTSYEQYF.

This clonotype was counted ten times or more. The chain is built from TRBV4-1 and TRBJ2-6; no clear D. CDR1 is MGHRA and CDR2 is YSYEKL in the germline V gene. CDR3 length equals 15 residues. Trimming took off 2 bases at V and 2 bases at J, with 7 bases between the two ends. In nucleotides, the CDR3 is TGCGCCAGCAGCCAAAATATTGCTGGGGCCAACGTCCTGACTTTC. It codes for CASSQNIAGANVLTF.

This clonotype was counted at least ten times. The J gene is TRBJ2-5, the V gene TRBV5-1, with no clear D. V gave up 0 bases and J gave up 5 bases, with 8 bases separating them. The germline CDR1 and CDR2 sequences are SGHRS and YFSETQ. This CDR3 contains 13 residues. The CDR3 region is CASSLAIRETQYF. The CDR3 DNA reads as TGCGCCAGCAGCTTGGCCATTCGGGAGACCCAGTACTTC.

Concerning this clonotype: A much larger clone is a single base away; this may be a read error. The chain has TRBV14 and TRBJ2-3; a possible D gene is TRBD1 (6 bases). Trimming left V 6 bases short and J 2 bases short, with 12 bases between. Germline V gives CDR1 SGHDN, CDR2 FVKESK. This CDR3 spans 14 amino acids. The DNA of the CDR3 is TGTGCCAGCAGTCAAACAGGGTACACAGATACGCAGTATTTT. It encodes CASSQTGYTDTQYF.

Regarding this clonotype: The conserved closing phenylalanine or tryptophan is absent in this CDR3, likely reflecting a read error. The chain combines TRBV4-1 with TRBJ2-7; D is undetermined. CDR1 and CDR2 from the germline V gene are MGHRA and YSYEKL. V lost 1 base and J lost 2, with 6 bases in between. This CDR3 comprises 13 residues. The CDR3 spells CASSQVGTYEQYS. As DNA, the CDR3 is TGCGCCAGCAGCCAAGTCGGCACCTACGAGCAGTACTCC.

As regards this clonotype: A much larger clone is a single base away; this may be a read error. The CDR3 reads CASSLWNTRELFF. DNA for the CDR3: TGCGCCAGCAGTCTCTGGAACACCCGGGAGCTGTTTTTT. The chain is built from TRBV10-1 and TRBJ2-2; D gene uncertain. Germline V gene sequence: CDR1 WNHNN, CDR2 SYGVQD (reference sequence). This CDR3 is built from 13 residues.

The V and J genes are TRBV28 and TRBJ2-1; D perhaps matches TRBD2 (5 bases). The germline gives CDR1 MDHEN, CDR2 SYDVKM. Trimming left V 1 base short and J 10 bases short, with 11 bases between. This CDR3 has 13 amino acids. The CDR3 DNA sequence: TGTGCCAGCAGTTTATCGGCTAGGAGGGAGCAGTTCTTC. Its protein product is CASSLSARREQFF. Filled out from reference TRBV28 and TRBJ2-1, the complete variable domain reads DVKVTQSSRYLVKRTGEKVFLECVQDMDHENMFWYRQDPGLGLRLIYFSYDVKMKEKGDIPEGYSVSREKKERFSLILESASTNQTSMYLCASSLSARREQFFGPGTRLTVL.

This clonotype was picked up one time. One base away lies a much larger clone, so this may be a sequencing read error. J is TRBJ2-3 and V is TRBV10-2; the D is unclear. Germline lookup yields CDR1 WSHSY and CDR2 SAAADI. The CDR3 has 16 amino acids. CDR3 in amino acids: CASGESSQSITDTQYF. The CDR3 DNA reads TGCGCCAGCGGTGAGTCGTCGCAGTCCATCACAGATACGCAGTATTTT.

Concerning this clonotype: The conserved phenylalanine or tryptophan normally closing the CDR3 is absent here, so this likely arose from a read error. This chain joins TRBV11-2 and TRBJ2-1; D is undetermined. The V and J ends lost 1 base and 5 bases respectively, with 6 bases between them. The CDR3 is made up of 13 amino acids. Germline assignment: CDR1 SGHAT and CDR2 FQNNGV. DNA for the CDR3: TGTGCCAGCAGCTTAGTTTTGGACAATGAGCAGTTCATC. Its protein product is CASSLVLDNEQFI.

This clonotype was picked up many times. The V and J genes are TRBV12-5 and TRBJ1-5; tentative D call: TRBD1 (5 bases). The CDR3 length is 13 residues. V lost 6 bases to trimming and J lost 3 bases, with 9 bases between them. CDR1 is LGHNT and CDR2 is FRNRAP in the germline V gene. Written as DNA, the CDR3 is TGTGCTAGTGGGGGGCAGACCAATCAGCCCCAGCATTTT. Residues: CASGGQTNQPQHF. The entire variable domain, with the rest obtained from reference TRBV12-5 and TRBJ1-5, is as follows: DARVTQTPRHKVTEMGQEVTMRCQPILGHNTVFWYRQTMMQGLELLAYFRNRAPLDDSGMPKDRFSAEMPDATLATLKIQPSEPRDSAVYFCASGGQTNQPQHFGDGTRLSIL.

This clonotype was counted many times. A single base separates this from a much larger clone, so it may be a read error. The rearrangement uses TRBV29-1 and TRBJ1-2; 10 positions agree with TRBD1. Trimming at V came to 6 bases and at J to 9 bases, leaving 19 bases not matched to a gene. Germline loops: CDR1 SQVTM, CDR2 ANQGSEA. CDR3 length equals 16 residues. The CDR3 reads CSVLRDRGSVSGSYTF. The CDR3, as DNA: TGCAGCGTCCTCCGGGACAGGGGATCGGTTTCGGGTAGCTACACCTTC. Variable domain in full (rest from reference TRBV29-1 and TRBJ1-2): SAVISQKPSRDICQRGTSLTIQCQVDSQVTMMFWYRQQPGQSLTLIATANQGSEATYESGFVIDKFPISRPNLTFSTLTVSNMSPEDSSIYLCSVLRDRGSVSGSYTFGSGTRLTVV.

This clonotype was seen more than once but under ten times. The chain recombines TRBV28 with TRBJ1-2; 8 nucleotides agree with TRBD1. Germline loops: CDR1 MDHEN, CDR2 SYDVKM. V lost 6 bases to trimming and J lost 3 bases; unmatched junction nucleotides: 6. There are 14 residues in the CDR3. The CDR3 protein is CASRPTGEHYGYTF. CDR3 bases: TGTGCCAGCAGGCCGACAGGGGAACACTATGGCTACACCTTC.

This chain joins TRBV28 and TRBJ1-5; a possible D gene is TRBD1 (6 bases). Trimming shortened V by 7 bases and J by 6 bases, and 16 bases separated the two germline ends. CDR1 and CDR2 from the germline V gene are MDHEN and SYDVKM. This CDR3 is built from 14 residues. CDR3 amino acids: CASIKQGCSQPQHF. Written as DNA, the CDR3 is TGTGCCAGCATCAAACAGGGATGCAGTCAGCCCCAGCATTTT.

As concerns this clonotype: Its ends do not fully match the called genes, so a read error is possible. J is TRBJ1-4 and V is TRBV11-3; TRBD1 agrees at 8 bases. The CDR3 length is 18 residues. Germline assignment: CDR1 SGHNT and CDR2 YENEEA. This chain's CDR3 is CTSRKRQGRGSTNEKLFF. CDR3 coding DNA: TGTACCAGCAGAAAACGACAGGGGCGGGGGTCAACTAATGAAAAATTGTTTTTT.

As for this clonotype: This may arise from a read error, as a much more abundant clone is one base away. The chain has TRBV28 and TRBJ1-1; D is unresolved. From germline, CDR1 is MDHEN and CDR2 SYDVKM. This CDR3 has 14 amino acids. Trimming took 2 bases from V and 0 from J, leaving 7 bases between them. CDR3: CASSLGIVNTEAFF. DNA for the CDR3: TGTGCCAGCAGTTTAGGGATAGTGAACACTGAAGCTTTCTTT.

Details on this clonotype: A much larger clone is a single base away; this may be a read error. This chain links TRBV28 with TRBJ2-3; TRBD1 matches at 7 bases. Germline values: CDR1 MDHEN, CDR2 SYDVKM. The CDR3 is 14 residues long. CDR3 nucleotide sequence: TGTGCCAGCAGCTTCCTCTCCGGGACAGATACGCGGTATTTT. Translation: CASSFLSGTDTRYF.

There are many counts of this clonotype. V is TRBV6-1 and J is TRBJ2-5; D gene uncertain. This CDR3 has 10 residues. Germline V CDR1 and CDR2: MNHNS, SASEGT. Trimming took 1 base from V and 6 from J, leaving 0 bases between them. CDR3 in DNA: TGTGCCAGCAGTGAAGAGACCCAGTACTTC. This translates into CASSEETQYF.

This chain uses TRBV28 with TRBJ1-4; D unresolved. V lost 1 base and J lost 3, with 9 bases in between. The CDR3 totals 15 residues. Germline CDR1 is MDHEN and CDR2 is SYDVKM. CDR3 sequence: CASSLSSIPNEKLFF. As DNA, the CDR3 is TGTGCCAGCAGTTTATCGTCCATCCCTAATGAAAAACTGTTTTTT.